The next 9 T cell receptor beta chains were all read from a single sample in a study of early T cells in non-severe SARS-CoV-2 infection. Each CDR3 protein gets one entry after TCRdb re-called the 5' RACE reads with MiXCR. The data show more than 80,000 distinct CDR3 sequences, with roughly 15% seen just once and around 1.3% held by the top ten. Sequencing input: whole blood. These receptors were taken from an adult who was a healthcare worker with PCR-confirmed SARS-CoV-2 infection or an uninfected control (not recorded which).

This clonotype was counted only a few times. The V gene is TRBV19, the J gene TRBJ2-3; 12 bases line up with TRBD2. The J segment lost 3 bases and the V segment lost 4 bases, leaving 5 bases of the junction unmatched. The CDR3 sequence is 16 residues long. Germline V gene data show CDR1 as LNHDA and CDR2 as SQIVND (reference sequence). The DNA of the CDR3 is TGTGCCAGTAGTAAACGGACTAGCGGGGATACAGATACGCAGTATTTT. Its translation: CASSKRTSGDTDTQYF.

The table lists this clonotype with a few counts. This chain connects TRBV18 to TRBJ2-7; 7 bases agree with TRBD2. Trimming at V came to 3 bases and at J to 5 bases, leaving 10 bases not matched to a gene. The CDR3 runs to 15 residues. In germline, CDR1 is KGHSH, CDR2 LQKENI. The CDR3 region is CASSPVLGGLNEQYF. The CDR3 region has the DNA TGTGCCAGCTCACCCGTATTGGGAGGGTTGAACGAGCAGTACTTC.

This clonotype has more than one count but fewer than ten. The V gene is TRBV7-9, the J gene TRBJ2-6; D not resolved. CDR1 SEHNR and CDR2 FQNEAQ come from the germline V gene (reference sequence). The CDR3 length is 15 residues. Deletions cut 1 base from V and 2 bases from J, with 6 bases between. The CDR3 DNA reads TGTGCCAGCAGCTTAGAGTTTCCTGGGGCCAACGTCCTGACTTTC. This sequence encodes CASSLEFPGANVLTF.

The chain's CDR3 is CASSLGRLFNYGYTF. DNA for the CDR3: TGTGCCAGCAGTTTGGGTAGGCTGTTTAACTATGGCTACACCTTC. The chain recombines TRBV28 with TRBJ1-2; D is uncertain. The CDR3 consists of 15 residues. Germline CDR1 MDHEN, CDR2 SYDVKM. V was shortened by 3 bases and J by 1 base, with 12 bases between the two germline ends.

This clonotype was picked up a small number of times. The genes are TRBV7-2 and TRBJ2-5; either TRBD1 or TRBD2 may supply D (6 bases each). Germline CDR1 and CDR2: SGHTA and FQGNSA. This CDR3 has 13 residues. With 6 bases removed from V and 5 bases from J, the gap between germline ends came to 13 bases. CDR3: CASRRGGGETQYF. As DNA, the CDR3 is TGTGCCAGCAGACGTGGAGGGGGGGAGACCCAGTACTTC.

Remarks on this clonotype: A much larger clone lies a single base off, so this may be a read error. The chain couples TRBV7-2 to TRBJ2-3; D not certain. The germline CDR1 and CDR2 sequences are SGHTA and FQGNSA. The CDR3 is 14 amino acids. V was shortened by 2 bases and J by 1 base, with 7 bases between the two germline ends. The CDR3 loop reads CASSLMLGTDTQYF. In DNA form, the CDR3 reads TGTGCCAGCAGCTTAATGTTGGGCACAGATACGCAGTATTTT.

The chain recombines TRBV6-1 with TRBJ2-7, with D possibly matching TRBD1 (6 bases). Germline V gene data show CDR1 as MNHNS and CDR2 as SASEGT. The CDR3 length is 15 residues. V was cut by 2 bases and J by 1 base, with 12 bases left in between. The CDR3, as DNA: TGTGCCAGCAGTGAAAGGAGGACAGTGTCCTACGAGCAGTACTTC. Amino acid sequence: CASSERRTVSYEQYF.

This clonotype has just one count. The gene calls are TRBV11-2 and TRBJ2-5, with D possibly called TRBD1 or TRBD2 (5 bases each). This CDR3 is built from 16 residues. V lost 6 bases and J lost 4, with 21 bases in between. In germline, CDR1 is SGHAT, CDR2 FQNNGV. CDR3 amino acids: CASSYTKGLGGETQYF. CDR3 nucleotide sequence: TGTGCCAGCAGTTATACGAAAGGACTTGGGGGAGAGACCCAGTACTTC.

DNA of the CDR3: TGTGCCAGCAGCCGTTTTGCGGGGGGGCGGAGTGATGAGCAGTTCTTC. The encoded protein is CASSRFAGGRSDEQFF. The chain combines TRBV9 with TRBJ2-1, with 9 positions matching TRBD2. J lost 8 bases, V lost 4 bases, and 13 bases had no gene match. Germline values: CDR1 SGDLS, CDR2 YYNGEE. CDR3 length: 16 amino acids.